These 30 T cell receptor beta chains came from one sample sequenced in a study of T cell responses to AZD1222 COVID-19 vaccine. TCRdb keeps only in-frame clones here, not all; method: immunoSEQ multiplex PCR. Of about 180,000 clones in the sample, 90% to 95% were seen once. The specimen was peripheral blood, collected 28 days after the second AZD1222 dose. These receptor sequences come from an adult who received the AZD1222 COVID-19 vaccine.

The chain couples TRBV27 to TRBJ1-2; unclear D gene. The CDR3 extends over 17 amino acids. Per the germline V gene, CDR1 is MNHEY and CDR2 is SMNVEV (reference sequence). V was clipped by 0 bases and J by 4 bases, with 18 bases between them. CDR3 coding DNA: TGTGCCAGCAGTTTATCCCGGGTGGATGGTTCTAGCTATGGCTACACCTTC. Translating gives CASSLSRVDGSSYGYTF.

This chain links TRBV27 with TRBJ1-5, with 9 bases matching TRBD1. This CDR3 spans 14 amino acids. Germline V gives CDR1 MNHEY, CDR2 SMNVEV (reference sequence). V lost 5 bases to trimming and J lost 5 bases; unmatched junction nucleotides: 4. This CDR3 reads CASSVTGGDQPQHF. The CDR3, as DNA: TGTGCCAGCAGTGTTACAGGGGGCGATCAGCCCCAGCATTTT.

The CDR3 is CASSERSRTGGNQPQHF. CDR3 DNA: TGTGCCAGCAGTGAAAGGTCTAGGACAGGAGGGAATCAGCCCCAGCATTTT. The V and J genes are TRBV2 and TRBJ1-5; 7 nucleotides match TRBD1. Germline loops: CDR1 SNHLY, CDR2 FYNNEI. V was pared by 2 bases and J by 4 bases, with 11 bases of the junction left unmatched. This CDR3 spans 17 amino acids. Together with reference TRBV2 and TRBJ1-5, the CDR3 gives the full variable domain: EPEVTQTPSHQVTQMGQEVILRCVPISNHLYFYWYRQILGQKVEFLVSFYNNEISEKSEIFDDQFSVERPDGSNFTLKIRSTKLEDSAMYFCASSERSRTGGNQPQHFGDGTRLSIL.

The chain uses TRBV9 and TRBJ1-3; TRBD1 is a possible D gene (5 bases). This CDR3 spans 20 amino acids. V gave up 2 bases and J gave up 0 bases, with 24 bases separating them. CDR1 is SGDLS, CDR2 YYNGEE, per germline. The CDR3 DNA reads as TGTGCCAGCAGCGTCAATTCCGGGACGGCGACGGCTTACTCTGGAAACACCATATATTTT. Its protein is CASSVNSGTATAYSGNTIYF.

This chain links TRBV27 with TRBJ2-7; perhaps TRBD1 as D (6 bases). Germline loops: CDR1 MNHEY, CDR2 SMNVEV (reference sequence). The CDR3 has 13 residues. The V and J ends lost 5 bases and 4 bases respectively, with 12 bases between them. This CDR3 is CASSHGTLYEQYF. The CDR3 nucleotides read TGTGCCAGCAGTCACGGGACACTATACGAGCAGTACTTC.

The chain links TRBV5-1 to TRBJ2-7; D unclear. V was pared by 7 bases and J by 0 bases, with 11 bases between. The CDR3 sequence is 13 residues long. Germline V lookup: CDR1 SGHRS, CDR2 YFSETQ. CDR3 sequence: CASVGRNSYEQYF. CDR3 coding DNA: TGCGCCAGCGTCGGCAGGAACTCCTACGAGCAGTACTTC.

The genes are TRBV20-1 and TRBJ2-1; the D is unclear. With 3 bases removed from V and 3 bases from J, the gap between germline ends came to 6 bases. The CDR3 runs 12 residues. Germline V lookup: CDR1 DFQATT, CDR2 SNEGSKA (reference sequence). CDR3 bases: TGCAGTGCTAGTTACAACTACAATGAGCAGTTCTTC. This sequence encodes CSASYNYNEQFF.

The V gene is TRBV18, the J gene TRBJ1-2; D is unresolved. Germline V gives CDR1 KGHSH, CDR2 LQKENI. V gave up 6 bases and J gave up 6 bases, with 14 bases separating them. The length of the CDR3 is 13 residues. Here the CDR3 reads CASSPREGDGYTF. The CDR3, as DNA: TGTGCCAGCTCCCCGAGAGAGGGCGATGGCTACACCTTC. Based on the CDR3 plus reference TRBV18 and TRBJ1-2, the full variable domain is NAGVMQNPRHLVRRRGQEARLRCSPMKGHSHVYWYRQLPEEGLKFMVYLQKENIIDESGMPKERFSAEFPKEGPSILRIQQVVRGDSAAYFCASSPREGDGYTFGSGTRLTVV.

Worth noting for this clone: Relative to the germline gene, one junction end is altered; a read error may explain this. The V call is TRBV18, the J call TRBJ2-5, with D perhaps assigned TRBD1 or TRBD2 (5 bases each). The CDR3 totals 13 residues. Germline V gene data show CDR1 as KGHSH and CDR2 as LQKENI. The CDR3 region has the DNA TGTGCCAGCGCACCGGGGCATCAAGAGACCCAGTACTTC. Protein sequence: CASAPGHQETQYF.

The V gene is TRBV6-6, the J gene TRBJ2-1; D is possibly TRBD1 (6 bases). Trimming removed 4 bases at V and 3 bases at J, with 16 bases between. Germline V gene data show CDR1 as MNHNY and CDR2 as SVGAGI (reference sequence). The CDR3 sequence is 16 residues long. This chain's CDR3 is CASSLAFRGIYNEQFF. CDR3 DNA sequence: TGTGCCAGCAGTTTGGCTTTTAGGGGGATCTACAATGAGCAGTTCTTC.

The CDR3: CASSESGGSGSSNEQFF. CDR3 DNA sequence: TGCGCCAGCAGTGAGTCGGGGGGGAGCGGGAGCTCCAATGAGCAGTTCTTC. The rearrangement links TRBV10-1 to TRBJ2-1; TRBD2 agrees at 8 bases. This CDR3 has 17 residues. V lost 0 bases, J lost 6 bases, and 10 bases stayed unmatched. Looked up from germline, CDR1 is WNHNN and CDR2 is SYGVQD (reference sequence).

A remark on this clone: At one end, the junction sequence differs from germline, possibly due to a read error. This rearrangement joins TRBV3-1 (or the pseudogene TRBV3-2) to TRBJ2-7; D gene ambiguous. The germline gives CDR1 LGHDT, CDR2 YNNKEL (reference sequence). This CDR3 spans 11 amino acids. The CDR3 loop reads CASSQEGRLVF. CDR3 bases: TGTGCCAGCAGCCAAGAGGGCAGACTTGTCTTC.

The V call is TRBV13, the J call TRBJ2-5; 7 nucleotides match TRBD2. The CDR3 spans 16 residues. Germline V gene data show CDR1 as PRHDT and CDR2 as FYEKMQ (reference sequence). V lost 2 bases to trimming and J lost 5 bases; unmatched junction nucleotides: 11. CDR3 protein: CASSLSGTTAAETQYF. The DNA of the CDR3 is TGTGCCAGCAGCTTATCCGGGACTACCGCGGCGGAGACCCAGTACTTC.

The genes are TRBV7-2 and TRBJ2-7, with D perhaps matching TRBD2 (6 bases). CDR1 is SGHTA, CDR2 FQGNSA, per germline. The length of the CDR3 is 15 residues. Trimming removed 4 bases from V and 0 bases from J, with 13 bases in between. Here the CDR3 reads CASSSSSVNSYEQYF. In DNA form, the CDR3 reads TGTGCCAGCAGCTCCTCTAGCGTCAACTCCTACGAGCAGTACTTC.

The CDR3 DNA sequence: TGTGCCAGCAGTCGCTCCGGGACTAGCGGTCGAAAGGAGCTGTTTTTT. Protein sequence: CASSRSGTSGRKELFF. The J gene is TRBJ2-2, the V gene TRBV28; the match to TRBD2 covers 11 bases. CDR1 and CDR2 from the germline V gene are MDHEN and SYDVKM. There are 16 residues in the CDR3. Trimming removed 5 bases from V and 10 bases from J; junction bases left unmatched: 12.

In its sample, this clone was seen once. This chain uses TRBV6-1 with TRBJ1-2; 8 bases map to TRBD1. CDR3 length: 16 residues. Germline CDR1 MNHNS, CDR2 SASEGT. V lost 4 bases to trimming and J lost 8 bases; unmatched junction nucleotides: 15. As DNA, the CDR3 is TGTGCCAGCAGTGCTAGACAGGGGACTACCATTGGAGGCTACACCTTC. Translation gives CASSARQGTTIGGYTF.

This rearrangement joins TRBV10-3 to TRBJ1-1; 8 bases match TRBD1. Germline CDR1 is ENHRY and CDR2 is SYGVKD. This CDR3 spans 15 amino acids. The ends lost 11 bases at V and 6 bases at J; junction bases unmatched: 17. CDR3 coding DNA: TGTGCCTTCATGGGAGCGGGACAGGCCGGCTCTGAAGCTTTCTTT. Amino acids: CAFMGAGQAGSEAFF.

The chain recombines TRBV27 with TRBJ1-1, with D uncertain. Trimming shortened V by 2 bases and J by 3 bases, and 13 bases separated the two germline ends. From germline, CDR1 is MNHEY and CDR2 SMNVEV (reference sequence). The CDR3 is made up of 15 amino acids. DNA of the CDR3: TGTGCCAGCAGTTTACTGGGAGCCGCGGACACTGAAGCTTTCTTT. Its translation is CASSLLGAADTEAFF.

This chain joins TRBV7-2 and TRBJ2-7; D uncertain. Germline CDR1 SGHTA, CDR2 FQGNSA. This CDR3 has 15 amino acids. The V end was cut by 1 base, the J end by 0 bases, with 10 bases between. The DNA for the CDR3 is TGTGCCAGCAGCTTAGTAGGCGTCAGCTCCTACGAGCAGTACTTC. Its translation: CASSLVGVSSYEQYF.

The CDR3 DNA is TGTGCTAGTGGTTCGCCCCCGGGACAAGAGACCCAGTACTTC. Encoded protein: CASGSPPGQETQYF. The gene calls are TRBV12-5 and TRBJ2-5, with a possible D match to TRBD2 (5 bases). The V gene's germline CDR1 is LGHNT and CDR2 FRNRAP. This CDR3 comprises 14 residues. The V and J ends lost 4 bases and 2 bases respectively, with 11 bases between them.

This clone was observed a handful of times. The chain links TRBV12-5 to TRBJ1-1; D unresolved. This CDR3 contains 11 residues. Germline CDR1 LGHNT, CDR2 FRNRAP. Trimming took off 7 bases at V and 0 bases at J, with 3 bases between the two ends. In nucleotides, the CDR3 is TGTGCTAGTGCCGTGAACACTGAAGCTTTCTTT. Translating it yields CASAVNTEAFF.

The chain carries TRBV10-3 and TRBJ1-1; the D gene is possibly TRBD1 (6 bases). CDR1 and CDR2 from the germline V gene are ENHRY and SYGVKD. The length of the CDR3 is 15 residues. V lost 6 bases, J lost 7 bases, and 21 bases lay in between. The CDR3 DNA sequence: TGTGCCATCAGAACCGCGACAGGCCCCTTTAATGAAGCTTTCTTT. Protein sequence: CAIRTATGPFNEAFF.

This chain connects TRBV28 to TRBJ1-6; 9 bases fit TRBD1. CDR1 MDHEN and CDR2 SYDVKM come from the germline V gene. The CDR3 has 15 amino acids. Losses at the gene ends were 3 bases for V and 9 bases for J; bases not matched to a gene: 6. CDR3 nucleotides: TGTGCCAGCAGTTTCGGGACAGGGTATCGTTCACCCCTCCACTTT. Protein: CASSFGTGYRSPLHF. The whole variable domain, remainder taken from reference TRBV28 and TRBJ1-6, is DVKVTQSSRYLVKRTGEKVFLECVQDMDHENMFWYRQDPGLGLRLIYFSYDVKMKEKGDIPEGYSVSREKKERFSLILESASTNQTSMYLCASSFGTGYRSPLHFGNGTRLTVT.

This clone was recorded once. The gene calls are TRBV6-2 or TRBV6-3 and TRBJ2-1, with 9 bases that match TRBD2. Germline V gives CDR1 MNHEY, CDR2 SVGEGT. The CDR3 is 14 amino acids. With V trimmed by 5 bases and J by 6 bases, 5 bases remained unmatched. The CDR3 coding sequence is TGTGCCAGCAGTCTCCCGCGGGAGGGCAATGAGCAGTTCTTC. Translation: CASSLPREGNEQFF.

This chain connects TRBV10-3 to TRBJ2-7; D might be TRBD1 or TRBD2, each matching 5 bases. Between the trimmed V and J ends, which lost 4 bases and 0 bases, there was a span of 16 bases. CDR3 length: 16 residues. CDR1 is ENHRY and CDR2 is SYGVKD in the germline V gene. CDR3: CAISGAFEGFSYEQYF. As DNA, the CDR3 is TGTGCCATCAGTGGGGCGTTTGAGGGGTTCTCCTACGAGCAGTACTTC.

V is TRBV5-1 and J is TRBJ2-2; D gene unclear. Trimming stripped 5 bases from V and 0 bases from J, with 14 bases between. CDR1 and CDR2 (germline): SGHRS, YFSETQ. The length of the CDR3 is 16 residues. In DNA form, the CDR3 reads TGCGCCAGCAGACCTTACAGTCACGCGAACACCGGGGAGCTGTTTTTT. Translation: CASRPYSHANTGELFF.

This clone was seen just once. The chain uses TRBV4-3 and TRBJ1-2, with a weak D call TRBD1 (5 bases). CDR1 is LGHNA, CDR2 YSLEER, per germline. This CDR3 spans 15 amino acids. Between the trimmed V and J ends, which lost 4 bases and 6 bases, there was a span of 18 bases. CDR3 amino acids: CASSPQRGLTHGYTF. The CDR3 DNA sequence: TGCGCCAGCAGCCCACAAAGGGGACTAACTCATGGCTACACCTTC.

In this sample, this clone turned up once. The chain couples TRBV5-5 to TRBJ1-1; D is ambiguous. The V end was cut by 2 bases, the J end by 1 base, with 12 bases between. The germline V gene has CDR1 SGHKS and CDR2 YYEKEE (reference sequence). The CDR3 has 15 amino acids. The CDR3 sequence: CASSLVQGGNTEAFF. The CDR3 DNA follows: TGTGCCAGCAGCTTAGTGCAAGGCGGGAACACTGAAGCTTTCTTT.

This clone was picked up one time. The junction departs from germline at one end; a sequencing error may be responsible. The chain employs TRBV7-7 and TRBJ2-3; D is uncertain. Germline loops: CDR1 SSHAT, CDR2 FNYEAQ (reference sequence). The CDR3 covers 15 residues. This CDR3 is CASSLAPVPPDTQYF. The CDR3 DNA reads TGTGCTAGCAGCTTAGCCCCCGTTCCTCCAGATACGCAGTATTTT. The entire variable domain, with the rest obtained from reference TRBV7-7 and TRBJ2-3, is as follows: GAGVSQSPRYKVTKRGQDVTLRCDPISSHATLYWYQQALGQGPEFLTYFNYEAQPDKSGLPSDRFSAERPEGSISTLTIQRTEQRDSAMYRCASSLAPVPPDTQYFGPGTRLTVL.

The chain couples TRBV11-3 to TRBJ1-1; 7 bases fit TRBD1. The CDR3 spans 17 residues. V shed 1 base, J shed 4 bases, and the junction held 12 bases outside the gene matches. Germline CDR1 and CDR2: SGHNT and YENEEA. CDR3 sequence: CASSLVTLTQGGTEAFF. In DNA, the CDR3 is TGTGCCAGCAGCTTAGTGACCCTAACCCAGGGGGGCACTGAAGCTTTCTTT.